The 8 T cell receptor beta chains in this list originate from one sample, sequenced in a study of T cell changes during pregnancy in multiple sclerosis. The method was immunoSEQ multiplex PCR; TCRdb's version includes in-frame clones alone and lacks a portion of them. The repertoire has about 54,000 clones, 91% of them found once; the top ten carry approximately 1%. The material was peripheral blood, obtained after pregnancy. These TCRs come from a female donor in good health, enrolled as a control in a pregnancy study.

This chain uses TRBV30 with TRBJ2-7, with TRBD2 as a possible D gene (6 bases). V lost 1 base and J lost 10, with 14 bases in between. Germline CDR1 and CDR2: GTSNPN and SVGIG (reference sequence). This CDR3 is 12 amino acids long. CDR3 DNA: TGTGCCTGGAGTGAAGGACGGGGGAGACAGTACTTC. Translated: CAWSEGRGRQYF.

This clone is a singleton in its sample. The sample carries other DNA sequences with the same CDR3. The chain uses TRBV6-5 and TRBJ1-2; D perhaps matches TRBD1 (6 bases). V was trimmed by 6 bases and J by 0 bases, leaving 8 bases between them. Per germline, CDR1 MNHEY and CDR2 SVGAGI. The CDR3 spans 13 residues. CDR3: CASSRTANYGYTF. The CDR3 DNA reads as TGTGCCAGCAGCCGGACAGCTAACTATGGCTACACCTTC.

This chain connects TRBV28 to TRBJ2-1, with D possibly being TRBD2 (6 bases). Trimming removed 7 bases from V and 0 bases from J, with 10 bases in between. The CDR3 sequence is 14 residues long. The germline gives CDR1 MDHEN, CDR2 SYDVKM. CDR3 sequence (DNA): TGTGCCAGCAAAGCGGGCCTCTCCTACAATGAGCAGTTCTTC. This translates into CASKAGLSYNEQFF.

This sequence joins TRBV7-8 and TRBJ1-1, with D unclear. This CDR3 spans 16 amino acids. Germline-derived CDR1 and CDR2 are SGHVS and FQNEAQ. V lost 3 bases, J lost 0 bases, and 14 bases lay in between. This CDR3 reads CASSFRQASMNTEAFF. CDR3 in DNA: TGTGCCAGCAGCTTTAGGCAGGCTTCCATGAACACTGAAGCTTTCTTT.

The rearrangement joins TRBV27 to TRBJ2-1, with TRBD2 matching over 11 bases. Germline trimming cut 5 bases from V and 4 bases from J; bases unmatched to any gene: 4. Germline V gene data show CDR1 as MNHEY and CDR2 as SMNVEV (reference sequence). The CDR3 covers 15 residues. CDR3 bases: TGTGCCAGCAGTCCGGGGACTAGCGGATACAATGAGCAGTTCTTC. Translated, it gives CASSPGTSGYNEQFF.

V usage is TRBV29-1 and J usage is TRBJ2-5, with 7 bases identical to TRBD2. V shed 4 bases, J shed 4 bases, and the junction held 12 bases outside the gene matches. The CDR3 runs to 15 residues. From germline, CDR1 is SQVTM and CDR2 ANQGSEA. CDR3 nucleotides: TGCAGCGTTGTAAGAGGCGGGACGGGAGGAGAGACCCAGTACTTC. It is translated as CSVVRGGTGGETQYF.

The V gene is TRBV11-1, the J gene TRBJ2-3; TRBD2 matches 8 bases. Germline V gene sequence: CDR1 SGHAT, CDR2 FQDESV (reference sequence). This CDR3 has 15 amino acids. Trimming took 3 bases from V and 6 from J; bases not matched to a gene: 8. The CDR3 protein is CASSFGTRTHDTQYF. CDR3 sequence (DNA): TGTGCCAGCAGCTTCGGGACTAGGACTCACGATACGCAGTATTTT.

The chain employs TRBV5-1 and TRBJ1-2; TRBD1 matches at 9 bases. Germline CDR1 reads SGHRS; CDR2 reads YFSETQ. The junction had 10 bases not matched to a gene; V was cut back by 4 bases and J by 3 bases. The CDR3 has 16 residues. The CDR3 DNA follows: TGCGCCAGCAGCCCAAACCGGGACAGGGTTCACTATGGCTACACCTTC. This gives the protein CASSPNRDRVHYGYTF.